A single sample is the source of the 5 T cell receptor beta chains below, sequenced in a study of tumor and adjacent non-tumor tissue in lung cancer. Three rounds of nested PCR, following a modified ARM-PCR protocol, produced the TCRbeta library. Via MiXCR, TCRdb re-called the multiplex PCR reads, giving one row per CDR3 protein. The sample has over 100,000 distinct CDR3 sequences; roughly 80% are singletons. No cell sorting was done before RNA was extracted from the tissue. The sample taken for sequencing was lung tumor tissue. The receptors derive from a woman in her sixties or seventies with non-small cell lung cancer.

V usage is TRBV4-3 and J usage is TRBJ2-3; D not resolved. The V and J ends lost 5 bases and 5 bases respectively, with 17 bases between them. Germline CDR1 and CDR2: LGHNA and YSLEER. CDR3 length: 15 amino acids. In nucleotides, the CDR3 is TGCGCCAGCAGCTCATCTAGTGGGGTCAGAGATACGCAGTATTTT. It translates to CASSSSSGVRDTQYF.

In the case of this clonotype: One end of the junction varies from germline; a read error may be responsible. The rearrangement joins TRBV20-1 to TRBJ2-3; D may be TRBD2 (5 bases). Germline V CDR1 and CDR2: DFQATT, SNEGSKA (reference sequence). CDR3 length: 16 amino acids. The CDR3 DNA sequence: TGCACTGCTCACTCGGGGTGGGGATCTAGCACAGATACCCAGTATTTC. Its protein product is CTAHSGWGSSTDTQYF.

This clonotype was observed a few times. Since no conserved phenylalanine or tryptophan closes the CDR3, a read error is the likely cause. V is TRBV11-3 and J is TRBJ2-3; the D is unclear. The CDR3 is made up of 10 amino acids. CDR1 is SGHNT and CDR2 is YENEEA in the germline V gene. The CDR3 reads CASSGDTQYL. CDR3 sequence (DNA): TGTGCAAGCAGTGGAGATACGCAGTATCTT.

About this clonotype: A junction boundary mismatches the germline segment, possibly from a read error. The V and J genes are TRBV11-1 and TRBJ2-2, with 10 bases that match TRBD2. The CDR3 has 17 residues. From germline, CDR1 is SGHAT and CDR2 FQDESV (reference sequence). The CDR3 sequence: CASSPRLAGESTWEPFF. The CDR3 DNA reads TGTGCCAGCAGCCCGCGACTAGCGGGTGAATCCACCTGGGAGCCGTTCTTT.

This clonotype has at least ten counts. The chain joins TRBV20-1 to TRBJ2-7, with D unresolved. This CDR3 has 10 residues. Between the trimmed V and J ends, which lost 5 bases and 3 bases, there was a span of 5 bases. Germline V CDR1 and CDR2: DFQATT, SNEGSKA (reference sequence). Here the CDR3 reads CSAGDYEQYF. As DNA, the CDR3 is TGCAGTGCTGGGGACTACGAGCAGTACTTC.